These 21 T cell receptor beta chains were sequenced from one sample in a study of metastatic and nonmetastatic thyroid tumors. TCRdb ran MiXCR on the PCR reads. The table includes fewer than 40,000 clones, just under 25% detected once. Patients had received no treatment of any kind before thyroid surgery. The sample taken for sequencing was blood. Every receptor here comes from a female donor with papillary thyroid cancer or a benign thyroid nodule (not recorded which). Some clones in this sample may be carry-over from other donors' samples.

In its sample, this clone was seen many times. The chain employs TRBV4-2 and TRBJ2-1; 7 bases line up with TRBD2. In germline, CDR1 is LGHNA, CDR2 YNFKEQ. The CDR3 loop spans 15 amino acids. The trim removed 0 bases at V and 7 bases at J, leaving 6 bases unmatched. CDR3 in DNA: TGTGCCAGCAGCCAAGAGACTGGCGGGAGAAATGAGCAGTTCTTC. Translation gives CASSQETGGRNEQFF.

This clone was recorded many times. J is TRBJ2-7 and V is TRBV4-2, with 12 bases identical to TRBD1. CDR1 and CDR2 (germline): LGHNA, YNFKEQ. The CDR3 loop spans 16 amino acids. V dropped 2 bases and J dropped 3; count of bases not matched to a gene: 5. As DNA, the CDR3 is TGTGCCAGCAGCCAATCCGGGACAGGGGGCTTCTACGAGCAGTACTTC. This codes for CASSQSGTGGFYEQYF.

This chain links TRBV6-2 or TRBV6-3 with TRBJ2-3, with 11 bases lining up with TRBD1. The germline V gene encodes CDR1 MNHEY and CDR2 SVGEGT. The length of the CDR3 is 15 residues. Trimming removed 2 bases from V and 4 bases from J; junction bases left unmatched: 2. CDR3 nucleotide sequence: TGTGCCAGCAGTTACGGGACAGGGGGATCAGATACGCAGTATTTT. This encodes CASSYGTGGSDTQYF.

This clone has ten or more counts. The rearrangement links TRBV15 to TRBJ2-4, with 8 bases fitting TRBD1. The CDR3 contains 14 residues. V lost 6 bases and J lost 6; bases outside the gene matches: 7. Germline V gene lookup returns CDR1 LNHNV and CDR2 YYDKDF (reference sequence). The CDR3 DNA reads TGTGCCACCAGTCCGGGACAGGCTAGAAACATTCAGTACTTC. This encodes CATSPGQARNIQYF.

The chain uses TRBV29-1 and TRBJ2-3; D possibly corresponds to TRBD2 (6 bases). The germline gives CDR1 SQVTM, CDR2 ANQGSEA. The CDR3 is 14 residues long. V was shortened by 6 bases and J by 2 bases, with 15 bases between the two germline ends. CDR3 nucleotide sequence: TGCAGCGTAGCGGACTACCAGGTCACAGATACGCAGTATTTT. Its protein product is CSVADYQVTDTQYF.

This clone was seen many times. J is TRBJ2-6 and V is TRBV4-2; 8 bases are a match to TRBD1. Germline CDR1 reads LGHNA; CDR2 reads YNFKEQ. The ends lost 4 bases at V and 1 base at J; junction bases unmatched: 15. The CDR3 length is 20 residues. CDR3 sequence: CASSPQGRGQEISGANVLTF. For the CDR3, the DNA is TGTGCCAGCAGCCCACAAGGGCGGGGACAGGAGATATCTGGGGCCAACGTCCTGACTTTC.

The chain joins TRBV6-1 to TRBJ1-2; a weak D match, TRBD1 (6 bases). CDR1 and CDR2 from the germline V gene are MNHNS and SASEGT. The CDR3 is 16 amino acids. V lost 2 bases and J lost 7, with 20 bases in between. CDR3 sequence: CASSEYSLGGRSGYTF. The CDR3 DNA reads as TGTGCCAGCAGTGAATACTCCTTGGGGGGCCGTAGTGGCTACACCTTC.

This clone was counted at least ten times. V usage is TRBV3-2 and J usage is TRBJ2-3; the D segment call TRBD2 is taken from the table without a DNA check. TRBV3-2 corresponds to a pseudogene. This CDR3 is 17 amino acids long. In DNA, the CDR3 is TGTGCCAGCAGCTTGTTAGCGGGAGAGCTTGATTCAGATACGCAGTATTTT. It is translated as CASSLLAGELDSDTQYF.

The rearrangement joins TRBV4-2 to TRBJ2-3, with 12 bases that match TRBD2. Per the germline V gene, CDR1 is LGHNA and CDR2 is YNFKEQ. With V trimmed by 1 base and J by 4 bases, 0 bases remained unmatched. The CDR3 is made up of 15 amino acids. The CDR3 DNA reads TGTGCCAGCAGCCAAGGACTAGCGGGAGCAGATACGCAGTATTTT. Translated, it gives CASSQGLAGADTQYF.

This clone was found many times. The rearrangement links TRBV20-1 to TRBJ2-1, with 13 bases identical to TRBD2. J was trimmed by 4 bases and V by 6 bases; bases with no gene match: 9. CDR1 is DFQATT, CDR2 SNEGSKA, per germline (reference sequence). This CDR3 has 16 amino acids. CDR3 nucleotide sequence: TGCAGTGCGAACCGAGGGGGACTAGCGGGATACAATGAGCAGTTCTTC. Its protein product is CSANRGGLAGYNEQFF.

The rearrangement links TRBV9 to TRBJ2-5; 9 bases fit TRBD1. V lost 3 bases, J lost 5 bases, and 5 bases stayed unmatched. The germline CDR1 and CDR2 sequences are SGDLS and YYNGEE. The CDR3 is made up of 14 amino acids. The CDR3 loop reads CASSGGTGIETQYF. As DNA, the CDR3 is TGTGCCAGCAGCGGGGGGACAGGGATCGAGACCCAGTACTTC.

To note about this clone: Likely a read error: the CDR3 ends without its conserved phenylalanine or tryptophan. V is TRBV10-1 and J is TRBJ2-2; D call uncertain. The V gene lost 6 bases and the J gene lost 2 bases, with 13 bases spanning the gap. The CDR3 has 15 amino acids. Looked up from germline, CDR1 is WNHNN and CDR2 is SYGVQD (reference sequence). CDR3 sequence: CASSHSIDNTGELFV. The CDR3 nucleotides read TGCGCCAGCAGCCACTCTATCGACAACACCGGGGAGCTGTTTGTA.

This clone was seen many times. The chain joins TRBV28 to TRBJ2-3; the D gene is possibly TRBD1 (5 bases). V lost 2 bases, J lost 0 bases, and 9 bases lay in between. The CDR3 runs to 15 residues. Germline lookup yields CDR1 MDHEN and CDR2 SYDVKM. The DNA for the CDR3 is TGTGCCAGCAGTTTAAGGGGTAGTAGCACAGATACGCAGTATTTT. Its translation: CASSLRGSSTDTQYF.

About this clone itself: Given the absence of the conserved phenylalanine or tryptophan at the CDR3 end, a read error is likely. It is unclear where the CDR3 begins or ends on the DNA, so no DNA is shown, and the CDR3 is as TCRdb lists it. The chain employs TRBV11-3 and TRBJ2-6; TRBD1 is taken as the D call from the table, unchecked against the DNA. Germline lookup yields CDR1 SGHNT and CDR2 YENEEA. From its first to its last residue, the CDR3 has 8 amino acids. The CDR3: CASSPGTS.

The genes are TRBV20-1 and TRBJ2-7, with TRBD2 matching over 7 bases. CDR3 length: 18 amino acids. Germline V gene sequence: CDR1 DFQATT, CDR2 SNEGSKA (reference sequence). Trimming removed 0 bases from V and 0 bases from J; junction bases left unmatched: 14. In nucleotides, the CDR3 is TGCAGTGCTAGAGATATTAGTCCGGGGGAGGGACCCTCCTACGAGCAGTACTTC. This gives the protein CSARDISPGEGPSYEQYF.

Many counts were recorded for this clone. The rearrangement joins TRBV6-1 to TRBJ1-4; TRBD1 matches at 8 bases. J gave up 8 bases and V 5 bases, and 7 bases lay outside the gene matches. The CDR3 runs to 14 residues. Germline V CDR1 and CDR2: MNHNS, SASEGT. CDR3 loop: CASSHADREEKLFF. The CDR3 DNA reads as TGTGCCAGCAGTCATGCGGACAGGGAGGAAAAACTGTTTTTT.

With respect to this clone: This may be a read error: a much more frequent sequence differs by one nucleotide. The gene calls are TRBV20-1 and TRBJ2-5; possibly TRBD1 or TRBD2 for D (5 bases each). The germline V gene encodes CDR1 DFQATT and CDR2 SNEGSKA (reference sequence). The CDR3 is made up of 14 amino acids. CDR3 DNA sequence: TGCATCGCTAGAGAAGGGACGGGGCGCGAGACCCAGTACTTC. This gives the protein CIAREGTGRETQYF.

This clone was counted ten times or more. The V call is TRBV11-3, the J call TRBJ2-1, with no clear D. V lost 4 bases, J lost 5 bases, and 6 bases lay in between. The germline gives CDR1 SGHNT, CDR2 YENEEA. The CDR3 runs to 12 residues. CDR3 protein: CASSSRDNEQFF. In DNA, the CDR3 is TGTGCCAGCAGCTCCCGAGACAATGAGCAGTTCTTC.

This clone was observed a few times. The chain employs TRBV20-1 and TRBJ2-4, with 11 positions matching TRBD2. The CDR3 is 16 amino acids. Germline CDR1 DFQATT, CDR2 SNEGSKA (reference sequence). J gave up 4 bases and V 5 bases, and 10 bases lay outside the gene matches. CDR3 residues: CSAPRLAGKKKNIQYF. The CDR3 DNA follows: TGCAGTGCTCCTAGACTAGCGGGAAAAAAAAAAAACATTCAGTACTTC.

This clone came up many times. The CDR3 region is CASRTVLDTQYF. CDR3 DNA sequence: TGTGCCAGCCGCACCGTTCTGGATACGCAGTATTTT. The rearrangement uses TRBV12-3 or TRBV12-4 and TRBJ2-3, with D hard to call. The CDR3 has 12 residues. Trimming cost V 8 bases and J 6 bases, with 12 bases left between them.

The rearrangement links TRBV28 to TRBJ2-7; tentatively, D is TRBD1 or TRBD2 (5 bases each). The V gene lost 6 bases and the J gene lost 4 bases, with 13 bases spanning the gap. Germline V gene data show CDR1 as MDHEN and CDR2 as SYDVKM. This CDR3 region has 13 residues. CDR3 amino acids: CASRWGSGYEQYF. The CDR3 DNA reads as TGTGCCAGCAGATGGGGGTCCGGGTACGAGCAGTACTTC.